This TCR beta chain was profiled in a study of cytomegalovirus exposure and HLA in healthy donors. The V gene end was trimmed by 2 bases and the J gene end by 9 bases; junction bases not matched to a gene: 10. The CDR3 contains 16 residues. CDR1 is MGHRA, CDR2 YSYEKL, per germline. The PCR was carried out with 60 Vbeta primers and 13 Jbeta primers. TCRdb's copy holds only in-frame clones and misses some; the assay was immunoSEQ multiplex PCR. The sample has 35,000 to 50,000 clones. Donors had nominal health at sampling but likely had unrecorded immune exposures. V usage is TRBV4-1 and J usage is TRBJ2-1; 10 bases line up with TRBD2. Sequencing was performed on PBMCs. This sequence was found in a male donor in good health and CMV-seronegative. CDR3: CASSQLVLAGFGEQFF. CDR3 sequence (DNA): TGCGCCAGCAGCCAACTAGTACTAGCGGGATTCGGTGAGCAGTTCTTC.